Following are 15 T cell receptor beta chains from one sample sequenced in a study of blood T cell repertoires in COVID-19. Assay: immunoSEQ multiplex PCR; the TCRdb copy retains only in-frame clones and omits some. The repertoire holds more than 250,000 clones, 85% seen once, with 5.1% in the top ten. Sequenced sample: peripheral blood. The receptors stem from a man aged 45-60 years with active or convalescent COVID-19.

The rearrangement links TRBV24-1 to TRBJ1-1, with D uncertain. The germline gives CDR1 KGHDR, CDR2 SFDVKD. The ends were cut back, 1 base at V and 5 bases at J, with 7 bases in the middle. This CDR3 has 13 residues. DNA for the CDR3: TGTGCCACCAGTGATTTCGGCAGGACTGAAGCTTTCTTT. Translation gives CATSDFGRTEAFF.

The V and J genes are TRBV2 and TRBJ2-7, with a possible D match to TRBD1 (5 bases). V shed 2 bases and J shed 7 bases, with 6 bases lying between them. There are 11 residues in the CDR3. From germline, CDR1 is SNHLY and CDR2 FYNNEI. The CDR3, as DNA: TGTGCCAGCAGTGAACGGACAGAGCAGTACTTC. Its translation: CASSERTEQYF.

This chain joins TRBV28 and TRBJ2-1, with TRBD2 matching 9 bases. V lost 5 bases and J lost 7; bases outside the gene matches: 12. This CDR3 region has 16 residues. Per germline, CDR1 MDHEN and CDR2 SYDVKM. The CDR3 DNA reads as TGTGCCAGCAGTCCCCGTGGAAATAGCGGGAGAAATGAGCAGTTCTTC. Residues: CASSPRGNSGRNEQFF.

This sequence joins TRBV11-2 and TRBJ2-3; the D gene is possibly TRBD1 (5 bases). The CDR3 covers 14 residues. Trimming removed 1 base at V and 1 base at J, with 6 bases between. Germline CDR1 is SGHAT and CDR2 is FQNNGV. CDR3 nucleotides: TGTGCCAGCAGCTTAGGGGGCCGCACAGATACGCAGTATTTT. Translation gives CASSLGGRTDTQYF.

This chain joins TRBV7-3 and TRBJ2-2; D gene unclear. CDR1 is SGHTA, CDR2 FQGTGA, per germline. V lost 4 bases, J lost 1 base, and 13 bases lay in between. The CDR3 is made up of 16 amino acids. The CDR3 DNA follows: TGTGCCAGCAGCTCTCCCACTCACCGGAACACCGGGGAGCTGTTTTTT. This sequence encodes CASSSPTHRNTGELFF.

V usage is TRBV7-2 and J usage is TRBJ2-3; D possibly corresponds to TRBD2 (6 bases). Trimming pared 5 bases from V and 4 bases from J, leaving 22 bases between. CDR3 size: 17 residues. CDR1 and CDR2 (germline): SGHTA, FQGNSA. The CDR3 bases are TGTGCCAGCAGCATTCTTTCCGGGACTCTAGGCCCAGATACGCAGTATTTT. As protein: CASSILSGTLGPDTQYF.

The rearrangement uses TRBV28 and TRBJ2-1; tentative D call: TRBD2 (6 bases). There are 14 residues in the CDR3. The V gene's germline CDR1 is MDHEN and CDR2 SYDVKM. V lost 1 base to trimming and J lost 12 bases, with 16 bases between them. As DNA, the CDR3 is TGTGCCAGCAGTTTATCGGGACTCCCAGTTCGGCAGTTCTTC. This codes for CASSLSGLPVRQFF.

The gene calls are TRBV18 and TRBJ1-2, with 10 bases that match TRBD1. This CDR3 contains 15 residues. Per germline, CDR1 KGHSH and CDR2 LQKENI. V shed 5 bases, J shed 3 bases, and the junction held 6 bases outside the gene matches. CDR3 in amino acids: CASSGTGTGDYGYTF. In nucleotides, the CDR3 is TGTGCCAGCTCAGGGACCGGGACAGGGGACTATGGCTACACCTTC.

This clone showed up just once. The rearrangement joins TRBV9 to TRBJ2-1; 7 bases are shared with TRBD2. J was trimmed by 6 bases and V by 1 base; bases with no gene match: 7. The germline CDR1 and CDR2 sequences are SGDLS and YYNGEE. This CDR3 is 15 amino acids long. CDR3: CASSVWREIGNEQFF. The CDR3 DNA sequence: TGTGCCAGCAGCGTATGGCGGGAGATAGGCAATGAGCAGTTCTTC.

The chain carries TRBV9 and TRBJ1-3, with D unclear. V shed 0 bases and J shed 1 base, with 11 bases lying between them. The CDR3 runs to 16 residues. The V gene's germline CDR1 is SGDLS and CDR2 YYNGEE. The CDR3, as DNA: TGTGCCAGCAGCGTAGCTGGCAGGCCATCTGGAAACACCATATATTTT. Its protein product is CASSVAGRPSGNTIYF.

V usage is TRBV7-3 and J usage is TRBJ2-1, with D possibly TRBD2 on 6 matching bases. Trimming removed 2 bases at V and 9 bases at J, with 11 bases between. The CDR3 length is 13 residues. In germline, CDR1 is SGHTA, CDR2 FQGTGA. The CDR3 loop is CASSLGRDGEQFF. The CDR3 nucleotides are TGTGCCAGCAGCTTAGGGCGGGACGGTGAGCAGTTCTTC.

In nucleotides, the CDR3 is TGTGCCAGCAGCATTCCGGGACAGATGAACACTGAAGCTTTCTTT. Residues: CASSIPGQMNTEAFF. The V and J genes are TRBV5-6 and TRBJ1-1; 7 bases are shared with TRBD1. Germline loops: CDR1 SGHDT, CDR2 YYEEEE. V was clipped by 4 bases and J by 0 bases; unmatched bases: 6. The CDR3 has 15 residues. Supplemented by reference TRBV5-6 and TRBJ1-1, the full variable domain reads DAGVTQSPTHLIKTRGQQVTLRCSPKSGHDTVSWYQQALGQGPQFIFQYYEEEERQRGNFPDRFSGHQFPNYSSELNVNALLLGDSALYLCASSIPGQMNTEAFFGQGTRLTVV.

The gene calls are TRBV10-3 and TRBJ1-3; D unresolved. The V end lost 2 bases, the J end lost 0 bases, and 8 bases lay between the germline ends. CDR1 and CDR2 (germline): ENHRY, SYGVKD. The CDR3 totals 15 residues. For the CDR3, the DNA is TGTGCCATCAGTGAGCGTATCCCCTCTGGAAACACCATATATTTT. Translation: CAISERIPSGNTIYF.

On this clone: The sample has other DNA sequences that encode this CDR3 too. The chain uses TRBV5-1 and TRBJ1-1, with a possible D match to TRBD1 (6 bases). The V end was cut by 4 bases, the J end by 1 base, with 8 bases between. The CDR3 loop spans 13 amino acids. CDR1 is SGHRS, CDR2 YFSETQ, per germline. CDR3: CASSRGGNTEAFF. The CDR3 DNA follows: TGCGCCAGCAGCCGAGGGGGGAACACTGAAGCTTTCTTT.

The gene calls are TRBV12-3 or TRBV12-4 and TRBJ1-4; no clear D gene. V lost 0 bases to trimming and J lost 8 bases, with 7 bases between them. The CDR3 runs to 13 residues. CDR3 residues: CASSLAPFEKLFF. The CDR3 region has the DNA TGTGCCAGCAGTTTAGCCCCTTTCGAAAAACTGTTTTTT.